Listed below are T cell receptor beta chains from one sample, sequenced in a study of T-cell reconstitution after alpha-beta-depleted transplantation in children. MiXCR, run by TCRdb on the PCR reads, gives a single entry per CDR3 protein. The data contain about 300,000 distinct CDR3 sequences, nearly 8% of them singletons. The material was peripheral blood, obtained 360 days after TCRalphabeta/CD19-depleted stem cell transplant. The receptors here all came from a female patient aged 2 to 10 who had a stem cell transplant for Fanconi anemia, so the T cells may come from the graft donor. CDR3s include the opening cysteine and the closing phenylalanine or tryptophan. D genes are given only for firm matches. A row's size may be missing; if present it is once, few, many or a size class.

j_gene | abundance | v_gene | d_gene | CDR3aa | CDR3nt
TRBJ2-7 | few | TRBV28 | TRBD2 | CASTGLAFYEQYF | TGTGCCAGTACCGGACTAGCCTTCTACGAGCAGTACTTC
TRBJ2-7 | many | TRBV20-1 | - | CSASPPLKWGVDEQYF | TGCAGTGCTAGTCCCCCGCTTAAATGGGGGGTCGACGAGCAGTACTTC
TRBJ1-1 | few | TRBV3-1 | - | CASSQGVVGRTEAFF | TGTGCCAGCAGCCAAGGGGTGGTGGGAAGGACTGAAGCTTTCTTT
TRBJ1-1 | many | TRBV9 | - | CASSVDLYTEAFF | TGTGCCAGCAGCGTAGACTTGTACACTGAAGCTTTCTTT
TRBJ2-1 | many | TRBV3-1 | - | CASSHSETGNNEQFF | TGTGCCAGCAGCCATTCCGAGACAGGAAACAATGAGCAGTTCTTC
TRBJ2-1 | - | TRBV7-3 | TRBD2 | CASSPRWGGEQFF | TGTGCCAGCAGCCCACGTTGGGGGGGTGAGCAGTTCTTC
TRBJ2-1 | many | TRBV10-3 | - | CAIQGGYEQFF | TGTGCCATCCAGGGGGGGTATGAGCAGTTCTTC
TRBJ2-3 | many | TRBV20-1 | - | CSAGGQSFTDTQYF | TGCAGTGCTGGGGGACAATCATTCACAGATACGCAGTATTTT
TRBJ2-3 | - | TRBV9 | TRBD2 | CASSVELAASTDTQYF | TGTGCCAGCAGCGTAGAACTAGCGGCTAGCACAGATACGCAGTATTTT
TRBJ2-3 | many | TRBV15 | TRBD2 | CATSIPGLAGLTDTQYF | TGTGCCACCAGCATCCCCGGACTAGCGGGGCTCACAGATACGCAGTATTTT
TRBJ2-2 | many | TRBV4-1 | TRBD1 | CASSQEDGTGGRFGELFF | TGCGCCAGCAGCCAAGAAGACGGGACAGGGGGCCGATTCGGGGAGCTGTTTTTT
TRBJ2-2 | medium-sized | TRBV28 | - | CASSAWGSGYTGELFF | TGTGCCAGCAGTGCCTGGGGGAGCGGGTACACCGGGGAGCTGTTTTTT
TRBJ2-3 | many | TRBV5-1 | - | CASSPRGWGGGERTQYF | TGCGCCAGCAGCCCTCGGGGGTGGGGTGGAGGGGAAAGAACGCAGTATTTT
TRBJ2-3 | many | TRBV7-3 | TRBD1 | CASSLTGGADTQYF | TGTGCCAGCAGCCTGACAGGGGGCGCAGATACGCAGTATTTT
TRBJ1-4 | - | TRBV12-3/TRBV12-4 | - | CASSLGIQPSTNEKLFF | TGTGCCAGCAGTTTAGGAATACAGCCTTCAACTAATGAAAAACTGTTTTTT
TRBJ1-5 | - | TRBV28 | - | CASSQIDQPQHF | TGTGCCAGCAGCCAGATCGATCAGCCCCAGCATTTT
TRBJ2-1 | many | TRBV7-3 | TRBD2 | CASSLRGLAASSYNEQFF | TGTGCCAGCAGCTTAAGGGGACTAGCGGCCAGCTCCTACAATGAGCAGTTCTTC
TRBJ2-2 | - | TRBV4-1 | TRBD1 | CASSSDRGGTGELFF | TGCGCCAGCAGCAGTGACAGGGGGGGTACCGGGGAGCTGTTTTTT